This TCR beta chain originates from a study of CD8+ T cells in alopecia areata. Across the whole study: Tofacitinib administration to treated patients was oral, at 5 to 10 mg twice daily.

The V and J ends lost 1 base and 10 bases, in that order; junction bases with no gene match: 2. Per germline, CDR1 SGHAT and CDR2 FQNNGV. This CDR3 is built from 12 residues. On this clone: Antigen specificity is unknown.

Isolated RNA was reverse transcribed into cDNA used as the sequencing template. Here immunoSEQ multiplex PCR was the method, and the copy in TCRdb shows in-frame clones only, minus some. Found here are some 180,000 clones, about 53% of them singletons; the top ten hold 9.5% to 14%. Treatment reported: oral pan-JAK inhibitor, 5-10 mg twice daily. Researchers picked out CD4+ and CD8+ T cells from PBMCs by sorting. General study points: Having just one nonresponder leaves the connection between baseline CD8+ expansion and response unresolved.

The chain carries TRBV11-2 and TRBJ2-7, with 9 positions matching TRBD1. This receptor was identified in a human donor with alopecia areata. Sequenced here: CD8+ T cells sorted from blood, sampled at week 24, from a patient treated with tofacitinib. For the CDR3, the DNA is TGTGCCAGCAGCTTAGGGGACAGGGAACAGTACTTC. Its translation: CASSLGDREQYF.